What follows are 18 T cell receptor beta chains derived from one specimen sequenced in a study of blood T cells in healthy people across ages (dated by TCRdb to between 2015 and 2016). The library was built by means of 5' RACE. The data were produced on an Illumina HiSeq 2500. A second 7 to 11 cycle PCR used a sample-barcoded 5' primer and a J-beta primer mix. The public reads were reprocessed in TCRdb via fastp at Q25 and MiXCR, keeping in-frame beta chains. Each CDR3 protein appears once, grouped with its most common genes and DNA. Within this sample are about 1.7 million distinct CDR3 sequences, with roughly 27% of them counted one time only. The ten largest clones represent approximately 7.7% of the sample. Sequencing was done on a sample of blood. The receptor source for this set is a woman aged 30 to 39 in good health.

In its sample, this clonotype was seen a few times. The genes are TRBV4-3 and TRBJ2-1; D unresolved. Germline V gene lookup returns CDR1 LGHNA and CDR2 YSLEER. The CDR3 sequence is 12 residues long. Deletions cut 3 bases from V and 7 bases from J, with 7 bases between. The CDR3 region has the DNA TGCGCCAGCAGCCAGGCCTGGAATGAGCAGTTCTTC. Protein: CASSQAWNEQFF.

A few counts support this clonotype. The chain links TRBV12-3 or TRBV12-4 to TRBJ2-1; D gene unclear. Trimming removed 6 bases at V and 8 bases at J, with 17 bases between. This CDR3 is built from 14 residues. The CDR3 bases are TGTGCCAGCAGCCCAAGGTCCCAGAGGTATGAGCAGTTCTTC. The encoded protein is CASSPRSQRYEQFF.

Details on this clonotype: Possible read error: a much larger clone is one base away. The conserved phenylalanine or tryptophan normally closing the CDR3 is absent here, so this likely arose from a read error. The chain has TRBV10-2 and TRBJ2-5; 8 positions match TRBD1. The J call may be in error: the DNA end matches TRBJ2-7 better. Germline V lookup: CDR1 WSHSY, CDR2 SAAADI. The CDR3 loop spans 14 amino acids. The CDR3 DNA reads as TGCGCCAGCAGATCGGGACAGGCTATCTACGAGCAGTACTTA. This translates into CASRSGQAIYEQYL.

This rearrangement joins TRBV12-3 or TRBV12-4 to TRBJ1-2; D may be TRBD1 (6 bases). The V gene lost 7 bases and the J gene lost 6 bases, with 18 bases spanning the gap. CDR3 size: 14 residues. The CDR3: CASNRRGSGDGYTF. CDR3 coding DNA: TGTGCCAGCAATCGCAGGGGCTCGGGTGATGGCTACACCTTC.

The chain links TRBV28 to TRBJ1-5; D might be TRBD1 (5 bases). The germline V and J ends were trimmed by 9 bases and 8 bases, with 14 bases remaining between them. Germline V lookup: CDR1 MDHEN, CDR2 SYDVKM. The CDR3 has 12 residues. CDR3: CASSGPRKPQHF. CDR3 sequence (DNA): TGTGCCAGTTCAGGGCCCAGAAAGCCCCAGCATTTT.

This clonotype occurred a few times. This rearrangement joins TRBV15 to TRBJ1-2; TRBD1 matches 7 bases. The CDR3 is 16 amino acids. Germline V gene lookup returns CDR1 LNHNV and CDR2 YYDKDF (reference sequence). Trimming took 5 bases from V and 3 from J; bases not matched to a gene: 12. CDR3 coding DNA: TGTGCCACCAGCGGCGGGTACCTAACAGGGGACTATGGCTACACCTTC. Protein product: CATSGGYLTGDYGYTF.

This clonotype was observed a handful of times. The chain joins TRBV9 to TRBJ2-7; no definite D call. This CDR3 comprises 15 residues. V was trimmed by 2 bases and J by 3 bases, leaving 15 bases between them. Germline CDR1 and CDR2: SGDLS and YYNGEE. CDR3 region: CASSVIPISSYEQYF. The DNA for the CDR3 is TGTGCCAGCAGCGTGATTCCGATCTCGAGCTACGAGCAGTACTTC.

On this clonotype: A junction boundary mismatches the germline segment, possibly from a read error. The chain recombines TRBV28 with TRBJ1-4; D call uncertain. Germline CDR1 MDHEN, CDR2 SYDVKM. The CDR3 loop spans 12 amino acids. The CDR3 DNA sequence: TGTGCCAGCAGTTCTGTTAATGAAAAACGGTTTTTT. It translates to CASSSVNEKRFF. The complete variable domain, with remaining parts taken from reference TRBV28 and TRBJ1-4, reads DVKVTQSSRYLVKRTGEKVFLECVQDMDHENMFWYRQDPGLGLRLIYFSYDVKMKEKGDIPEGYSVSREKKERFSLILESASTNQTSMYLCASSSVNEKRFFGSGTQLSVL.

The CDR3 nucleotides are TGTGCCAGCAGCCAAGTGAGACTGAACACCGGGGAGCTGTTTTTT. Its translation is CASSQVRLNTGELFF. The chain links TRBV7-2 to TRBJ2-2; D is uncertain. Germline CDR1 is SGHTA and CDR2 is FQGNSA. This CDR3 has 15 residues. V was trimmed by 5 bases and J by 1 base, leaving 11 bases between them.

This clonotype was detected a few times. The rearrangement joins TRBV12-5 to TRBJ2-7, with 9 nucleotides matching TRBD1. V lost 2 bases to trimming and J lost 7 bases; unmatched junction nucleotides: 15. The CDR3 spans 17 residues. Germline V gene data show CDR1 as LGHNT and CDR2 as FRNRAP. The CDR3 region has the DNA TGTGCTAGTGGTTTGACCCGGACAGGGGCTACTTCCTGGGAGCAGTACTTC. Translated: CASGLTRTGATSWEQYF.

This clonotype is a singleton in its sample. This may stem from a read error, because a much larger clone lies one nucleotide away. The chain recombines TRBV7-6 with TRBJ2-6; D tentatively reads TRBD1 or TRBD2 (5 bases each). The length of the CDR3 is 18 residues. Germline V gene sequence: CDR1 SGHVS, CDR2 FNYEAQ. CDR3 DNA sequence: TGTGCCAGCAGCCCCAGGGCAGGGAGCACCTCTGGGGCCAACGTCCGGACTTTC. Its translation: CASSPRAGSTSGANVRTF.

Regarding this clonotype: One base away lies a much larger clone, so this may be a sequencing read error. V and J are TRBV24-1 and TRBJ2-1, with a weak D call TRBD1 (6 bases). Germline V gene data show CDR1 as KGHDR and CDR2 as SFDVKD. The CDR3 is made up of 11 amino acids. This chain's CDR3 is CSTSEKGVQFF. DNA of the CDR3: TGTTCCACCAGTGAAAAGGGGGTACAGTTCTTC.

This clonotype came up a few times. V is TRBV28 and J is TRBJ2-7; TRBD1 might be the D (5 bases). V was cut by 4 bases and J by 3 bases, with 10 bases left in between. The CDR3 has 13 amino acids. Germline values: CDR1 MDHEN, CDR2 SYDVKM. As DNA, the CDR3 is TGTGCCAGCAGTTCCGCCAGGGTCTACGAGCAGTACTTC. The encoded protein is CASSSARVYEQYF.

The V call is TRBV28, the J call TRBJ1-5, with a tentative D call TRBD1 (6 bases). Germline lookup yields CDR1 MDHEN and CDR2 SYDVKM. This CDR3 region has 16 residues. The germline V and J ends were trimmed by 1 base and 2 bases, with 12 bases remaining between them. The CDR3 nucleotides are TGTGCCAGCAGTTTATCAGGGGAGGGTGGCAATCAGCCCCAGCATTTT. This gives the protein CASSLSGEGGNQPQHF.

In this sample, this clonotype turned up a few times. The gene calls are TRBV9 and TRBJ2-3; 14 bases agree with TRBD2. This CDR3 spans 16 amino acids. Germline V gene data show CDR1 as SGDLS and CDR2 as YYNGEE. The trim removed 3 bases at V and 3 bases at J, leaving 3 bases unmatched. This chain's CDR3 is CASSGTSGGLTDTQYF. CDR3 in DNA: TGTGCCAGCAGCGGGACTAGCGGGGGGTTGACAGATACGCAGTATTTT. The full variable domain, its missing parts supplied by reference TRBV9 and TRBJ2-3, is DSGVTQTPKHLITATGQRVTLRCSPRSGDLSVYWYQQSLDQGLQFLIQYYNGEERAKGNILERFSAQQFPDLHSELNLSSLELGDSALYFCASSGTSGGLTDTQYFGPGTRLTVL.

This clonotype occurred many times. The rearrangement links TRBV5-1 to TRBJ2-1, with TRBD2 matching 10 bases. J lost 7 bases, V lost 4 bases, and 11 bases had no gene match. The germline CDR1 and CDR2 sequences are SGHRS and YFSETQ. The length of the CDR3 is 16 residues. The CDR3 sequence is CASSPGAGGRPNEQFF. As DNA, the CDR3 is TGCGCCAGCAGCCCGGGAGCGGGGGGGCGACCGAATGAGCAGTTCTTC.

V usage is TRBV7-9 and J usage is TRBJ1-2; the D gene is possibly TRBD1 (6 bases). V was pared by 6 bases and J by 3 bases, with 17 bases between. The germline V gene encodes CDR1 SEHNR and CDR2 FQNEAQ (reference sequence). The CDR3 is 15 residues long. Here the CDR3 reads CASRGSGARDYGYTF. The DNA of the CDR3 is TGTGCCAGCAGAGGGTCGGGGGCGCGGGACTATGGCTACACCTTC.

Many counts were recorded for this clonotype. The chain is built from TRBV11-2 and TRBJ2-7, with 8 bases matching TRBD1. In germline, CDR1 is SGHAT, CDR2 FQNNGV. The CDR3 is 15 amino acids. J gave up 2 bases and V 6 bases, and 9 bases lay outside the gene matches. The CDR3 here is CASSSDRGLPYEQYF. The DNA for the CDR3 is TGTGCCAGCAGTTCCGACAGGGGCCTTCCCTACGAGCAGTACTTC.